The 12 T cell receptor beta chains reported below all come from one sample, sequenced in a study of human T cells and chemical hapten exposure. TCRdb reprocessed the RACE reads via MiXCR and lists one record per CDR3 protein. The table includes about 120,000 distinct CDR3 sequences, roughly an eighth detected once. Time point reported: patch test 1, 2 weeks after DPC sensitization. Treatment in this sample: therapeutic diphenylcyclopropenone sensitization with weekly scalp DPC. Material: whole blood, obtained in connection with sensitization to the hapten diphenylcyclopropenone (DPC). These receptors came from a young man with alopecia areata. Some clones in this sample may be carry-over from other donors' samples.

This clonotype has a count of ten or more. The chain carries TRBV3-1 and TRBJ2-5; D is unclear. Germline V gene sequence: CDR1 LGHDT, CDR2 YNNKEL (reference sequence). V was clipped by 0 bases and J by 1 base, with 12 bases between them. This CDR3 comprises 16 residues. For the CDR3, the DNA is TGTGCCAGCAGCCAAGATAGGGAACAGTCCCAAGAGACCCAGTACTTC. Its protein product is CASSQDREQSQETQYF.

This clonotype was seen only a few times. The gene calls are TRBV19 and TRBJ2-7, with 12 bases aligning to TRBD1. This CDR3 is built from 15 residues. The V segment lost 2 bases and the J segment 4 bases; nucleotides outside the gene matches: 3. The germline CDR1 and CDR2 sequences are LNHDA and SQIVND (reference sequence). The CDR3 region is CASSIRGQGAYEQYF. In nucleotides, the CDR3 is TGTGCCAGTAGTATAAGGGGACAGGGGGCGTACGAGCAGTACTTC. The complete variable domain, with remaining parts taken from reference TRBV19 and TRBJ2-7, reads DGGITQSPKYLFRKEGQNVTLSCEQNLNHDAMYWYRQDPGQGLRLIYYSQIVNDFQKGDIAEGYSVSREKKESFPLTVTSAQKNPTAFYLCASSIRGQGAYEQYFGPGTRLTVT.

The chain is built from TRBV11-2 and TRBJ2-7; D is perhaps TRBD1 (6 bases). CDR1 SGHAT and CDR2 FQNNGV come from the germline V gene. This CDR3 spans 13 amino acids. The V gene lost 5 bases and the J gene lost 1 base, with 9 bases spanning the gap. CDR3 protein: CASSITGSYEQYF. In nucleotides, the CDR3 is TGTGCCAGCAGCATTACAGGGTCCTACGAGCAGTACTTC.

The CDR3 spells CASSFPGRGNTIYF. In DNA form, the CDR3 reads TGTGCCAGCAGTTTTCCCGGCAGAGGAAACACCATATATTTT. The genes are TRBV12-3 or TRBV12-4 and TRBJ1-3; D not resolved. V lost 3 bases and J 4 bases, leaving 10 bases between the germline ends. The CDR3 contains 14 residues.

This clonotype was seen only a few times. At one end the junction does not follow the germline gene, possibly because of a read error. J is TRBJ2-5 and V is TRBV3-1; TRBD1 is a possible D gene (5 bases). The CDR3 spans 13 residues. CDR1 is LGHDT and CDR2 is YNNKEL in the germline V gene (reference sequence). This CDR3 reads CVSSQDSQETQYF. CDR3 sequence (DNA): TGTGTCAGCAGCCAAGACAGTCAAGAGACCCAGTACTTC.

The chain combines TRBV7-2 with TRBJ1-1; the D is unclear. This CDR3 region has 20 residues. The germline V gene encodes CDR1 SGHTA and CDR2 FQGNSA. Trimming shortened V by 0 bases and J by 4 bases, and 27 bases separated the two germline ends. CDR3 nucleotides: TGTGCCAGCAGCTTAGCTTGCGATCTGGATTACGTTTGGCCTTGCACTGAAGCTTTCTTT. Its protein is CASSLACDLDYVWPCTEAFF.

A few counts support this clonotype. V gene TRBV4-3 combines with J gene TRBJ1-1; 7 nucleotides agree with TRBD1. Germline CDR1 is LGHNA and CDR2 is YSLEER. V lost 0 bases to trimming and J lost 3 bases; unmatched junction nucleotides: 4. The CDR3 totals 15 residues. The CDR3 nucleotides read TGCGCCAGCAGCCAAGATACAGGGGAGGACACTGAAGCTTTCTTT. Its translation is CASSQDTGEDTEAFF.

This clonotype was picked up many times. The chain joins TRBV19 to TRBJ2-5; possibly TRBD1 for D (6 bases). The CDR3 totals 14 residues. The germline gives CDR1 LNHDA, CDR2 SQIVND (reference sequence). Trimming shortened V by 1 base and J by 2 bases, and 8 bases separated the two germline ends. CDR3 nucleotide sequence: TGTGCCAGTAGTATAGGAGGACAGCAAGAGACCCAGTACTTC. Protein sequence: CASSIGGQQETQYF. Drawing the rest from reference TRBV19 and TRBJ2-5, the complete variable domain is DGGITQSPKYLFRKEGQNVTLSCEQNLNHDAMYWYRQDPGQGLRLIYYSQIVNDFQKGDIAEGYSVSREKKESFPLTVTSAQKNPTAFYLCASSIGGQQETQYFGPGTRLLVL.

This clonotype was seen repeatedly, ten times or more. CDR3 region: CSARGELDTEAFF. The CDR3 nucleotides are TGCAGTGCTAGGGGGGAGTTGGACACTGAAGCTTTCTTT. The chain joins TRBV20-1 to TRBJ1-1; weak D call: TRBD1 (5 bases). CDR1 and CDR2 (germline): DFQATT, SNEGSKA (reference sequence). The CDR3 is made up of 13 amino acids. V lost 3 bases, J lost 3 bases, and 11 bases lay in between.

The genes are TRBV7-9 and TRBJ1-1; D is undetermined. V lost 6 bases and J lost 6, with 8 bases in between. Germline V gene sequence: CDR1 SEHNR, CDR2 FQNEAQ (reference sequence). This CDR3 spans 11 amino acids. The CDR3 is CASRTTSEAFF. In nucleotides, the CDR3 is TGTGCCAGCAGGACCACCTCTGAAGCTTTCTTT.

This clonotype was recorded a few times. This sequence joins TRBV29-1 and TRBJ2-1; D could derive from TRBD1 or TRBD2 (5 bases each). Germline V lookup: CDR1 SQVTM, CDR2 ANQGSEA. The CDR3 extends over 13 amino acids. V lost 6 bases and J 4 bases, leaving 13 bases between the germline ends. The CDR3 reads CSVTGTAYNEQFF. The CDR3, as DNA: TGCAGCGTGACCGGGACGGCGTACAATGAGCAGTTCTTC.

V gene TRBV6-4 combines with J gene TRBJ2-3, with D tentatively TRBD1 (6 bases). Trimming pared 3 bases from V and 3 bases from J, leaving 10 bases between. In germline, CDR1 is MRHNA, CDR2 SNTAGT. This CDR3 is built from 14 residues. CDR3 DNA sequence: TGTGCCAGCAGTGAAAGGGGGTTTACAGATACGCAGTATTTT. It yields the protein CASSERGFTDTQYF.